This passage covers 21 T cell receptor beta chains from one sample sequenced in a study of CD8+ T cells in alopecia areata. Sample treatment: oral pan-JAK inhibitor, 5-10 mg twice daily. Investigators isolated RNA and reverse transcribed it into cDNA to act as the sequencing template. TCRdb keeps only in-frame clones here, not all; method: immunoSEQ multiplex PCR. The sample has around 200,000 clones, over 60% seen once. The starting material was CD4+ T cells sorted from blood, obtained at week 4, from a patient treated with tofacitinib. The receptors derive from a human donor with alopecia areata.

The V and J genes are TRBV19 and TRBJ2-4, with D perhaps TRBD2 (6 bases). The germline V gene encodes CDR1 LNHDA and CDR2 SQIVND (reference sequence). This CDR3 is built from 11 residues. With 7 bases removed from V and 9 bases from J, the gap between germline ends came to 10 bases. CDR3 loop: CASMASVIQYF. The CDR3 DNA reads as TGTGCCAGTATGGCTAGCGTCATTCAGTACTTC. The entire variable domain, with the rest obtained from reference TRBV19 and TRBJ2-4, is as follows: DGGITQSPKYLFRKEGQNVTLSCEQNLNHDAMYWYRQDPGQGLRLIYYSQIVNDFQKGDIAEGYSVSREKKESFPLTVTSAQKNPTAFYLCASMASVIQYFGAGTRLSVL.

This chain links TRBV29-1 with TRBJ1-4; 7 nucleotides match TRBD1. The length of the CDR3 is 13 residues. With 2 bases clipped from V and 8 bases from J, the junction kept 5 bases outside the gene matches. Germline V lookup: CDR1 SQVTM, CDR2 ANQGSEA. CDR3 DNA: TGCAGCGTTGAAATGAACAGGGGCGAAAAACTGTTTTTT. This gives the protein CSVEMNRGEKLFF. The full variable domain, its missing parts supplied by reference TRBV29-1 and TRBJ1-4, is SAVISQKPSRDICQRGTSLTIQCQVDSQVTMMFWYRQQPGQSLTLIATANQGSEATYESGFVIDKFPISRPNLTFSTLTVSNMSPEDSSIYLCSVEMNRGEKLFFGSGTQLSVL.

The chain employs TRBV30 and TRBJ2-3; D gene uncertain. Germline-derived CDR1 and CDR2 are GTSNPN and SVGIG (reference sequence). The germline V and J ends were trimmed by 0 bases and 5 bases, with 18 bases remaining between them. This CDR3 is 16 amino acids long. The CDR3, as DNA: TGTGCCTGGAGTGTAAGATCTAGTGGGCGAGGAGATACGCAGTATTTT. This translates into CAWSVRSSGRGDTQYF.

V is TRBV2 and J is TRBJ1-2; D uncertain. The CDR3 is 12 amino acids. Germline loops: CDR1 SNHLY, CDR2 FYNNEI. Trimming took off 4 bases at V and 4 bases at J, with 7 bases between the two ends. DNA of the CDR3: TGTGCCAGCAGTGTTCTACCCTATGGCTACACCTTC. Translating it yields CASSVLPYGYTF.

The chain employs TRBV27 and TRBJ2-7, with 7 bases aligning to TRBD1. Trimming took 5 bases from V and 3 from J; bases not matched to a gene: 10. Germline values: CDR1 MNHEY, CDR2 SMNVEV (reference sequence). CDR3 length equals 15 residues. The CDR3 region has the DNA TGTGCCAGCAGTAAAGGGGACAGACTTGGCTACGAGCAGTACTTC. As protein: CASSKGDRLGYEQYF.

The gene calls are TRBV29-1 and TRBJ1-1; D unresolved. The CDR3 covers 12 residues. The V and J ends lost 3 bases and 1 base respectively, with 6 bases between them. The germline gives CDR1 SQVTM, CDR2 ANQGSEA. The CDR3 reads CSVDLGNTEAFF. As DNA, the CDR3 is TGCAGCGTTGATTTGGGGAACACTGAAGCTTTCTTT.

V gene TRBV15 combines with J gene TRBJ1-5, with 7 bases fitting TRBD1. Germline trimming cut 5 bases from V and 7 bases from J; bases unmatched to any gene: 11. This CDR3 is built from 15 residues. The germline CDR1 and CDR2 sequences are LNHNV and YYDKDF (reference sequence). The CDR3 loop reads CATSRGTTGSQPQHF. The CDR3 DNA reads as TGTGCCACCAGCCGGGGGACGACAGGGTCGCAGCCCCAGCATTTT.

This clone was counted only a few times. DNA of the CDR3: TGCAGCGACCCCAAGTGTCAGCCCCAGCATTTT. Protein product: CSDPKCQPQHF. V is TRBV29-1 and J is TRBJ1-5, with D unclear. CDR3 length: 11 amino acids. The V and J ends lost 7 bases and 6 bases respectively, with 10 bases between them. The V gene's germline CDR1 is SQVTM and CDR2 ANQGSEA. Complete variable domain (other parts from reference TRBV29-1 and TRBJ1-5): SAVISQKPSRDICQRGTSLTIQCQVDSQVTMMFWYRQQPGQSLTLIATANQGSEATYESGFVIDKFPISRPNLTFSTLTVSNMSPEDSSIYLCSDPKCQPQHFGDGTRLSIL.

The rearrangement joins TRBV6-5 to TRBJ1-1; D is unclear. Germline-derived CDR1 and CDR2 are MNHEY and SVGAGI. CDR3 size: 16 residues. Trimming removed 0 bases at V and 2 bases at J, with 13 bases between. CDR3 loop: CASSYSKGTRNTEAFF. The DNA of the CDR3 is TGTGCCAGCAGTTACTCGAAGGGCACCCGAAACACTGAAGCTTTCTTT.

CDR3 region: CASSPAERAGETQYF. CDR3 coding DNA: TGTGCCAGCAGCCCCGCGGAGCGGGCGGGAGAGACCCAGTACTTC. This chain joins TRBV5-6 and TRBJ2-5, with D possibly being TRBD2 (6 bases). The V gene lost 4 bases and the J gene lost 4 bases, with 17 bases spanning the gap. Germline-derived CDR1 and CDR2 are SGHDT and YYEEEE. CDR3 length: 15 amino acids.

This chain uses TRBV7-2 with TRBJ2-3, with D possibly matching TRBD2 (6 bases). Germline V gene data show CDR1 as SGHTA and CDR2 as FQGNSA. The length of the CDR3 is 17 residues. V was pared by 0 bases and J by 0 bases, with 13 bases between. CDR3 amino acids: CASSLAEGPRSTDTQYF. The DNA of the CDR3 is TGTGCCAGCAGCTTAGCGGAGGGACCTAGAAGCACAGATACGCAGTATTTT.

This clone was seen only a few times. V gene TRBV7-9 combines with J gene TRBJ1-2; D call uncertain. The germline gives CDR1 SEHNR, CDR2 FQNEAQ (reference sequence). V lost 2 bases and J lost 7, with 8 bases in between. CDR3 size: 12 residues. CDR3 coding DNA: TGTGCCAGCAGCTTATGGGGAGTTGGCTACACCTTC. Its translation: CASSLWGVGYTF.

The chain carries TRBV29-1 and TRBJ2-7, with a weak D call TRBD2 (5 bases). CDR3 length: 13 amino acids. V was clipped by 7 bases and J by 5 bases, with 18 bases between them. Germline loops: CDR1 SQVTM, CDR2 ANQGSEA. CDR3 sequence (DNA): TGCAGCGGTACGGACTTGACCACCAACGAGCAGTACTTC. This sequence encodes CSGTDLTTNEQYF.

V and J are TRBV5-1 and TRBJ2-2, with TRBD1 as a possible D gene (6 bases). CDR3 length equals 15 residues. Germline loops: CDR1 SGHRS, CDR2 YFSETQ. Between the trimmed V and J ends, which lost 4 bases and 6 bases, there was a span of 16 bases. The CDR3 loop is CASSQQGSMPGELFF. In DNA form, the CDR3 reads TGCGCCAGCAGCCAACAGGGTTCGATGCCCGGGGAGCTGTTTTTT.

There are a few counts of this clone. The genes are TRBV29-1 and TRBJ2-6; D unclear. V was cut by 5 bases and J by 0 bases, with 8 bases left in between. This CDR3 has 14 amino acids. The V gene's germline CDR1 is SQVTM and CDR2 ANQGSEA. CDR3 in amino acids: CSVRDSSGANVLTF. For the CDR3, the DNA is TGCAGCGTTAGGGATTCCTCTGGGGCCAACGTCCTGACTTTC.

The chain recombines TRBV30 with TRBJ1-5; D might be TRBD1 (5 bases). V lost 1 base to trimming and J lost 0 bases, with 13 bases between them. Germline CDR1 and CDR2: GTSNPN and SVGIG (reference sequence). This CDR3 contains 16 residues. As DNA, the CDR3 is TGTGCCTGGAGTGGCCCTGACAGTCTTAGCAATCAGCCCCAGCATTTT. Translation gives CAWSGPDSLSNQPQHF.

J is TRBJ2-3 and V is TRBV30; D is unresolved. V lost 5 bases, J lost 3 bases, and 6 bases lay in between. The CDR3 length is 11 residues. CDR1 and CDR2 from the germline V gene are GTSNPN and SVGIG (reference sequence). CDR3 protein: CAWARTDTQYF. In DNA form, the CDR3 reads TGTGCCTGGGCCAGGACAGATACGCAGTATTTT.

V usage is TRBV30 and J usage is TRBJ1-1; D not certain. The length of the CDR3 is 11 residues. The ends were cut back, 5 bases at V and 3 bases at J, with 7 bases in the middle. The germline V gene encodes CDR1 GTSNPN and CDR2 SVGIG (reference sequence). CDR3 protein: CAWRLDTEAFF. CDR3 DNA: TGTGCCTGGCGGTTGGACACTGAAGCTTTCTTT.

This chain joins TRBV29-1 and TRBJ1-3; the D gene is possibly TRBD1 (6 bases). In germline, CDR1 is SQVTM, CDR2 ANQGSEA. The CDR3 loop spans 12 amino acids. V dropped 6 bases and J dropped 7 bases, with 13 bases sitting between them. As DNA, the CDR3 is TGCAGCGTGGAGTCAACAGGGAACACCATATATTTT. Amino acid sequence: CSVESTGNTIYF.

This clone was detected a few times. The chain couples TRBV4-3 to TRBJ2-3; TRBD1 aligns across 9 bases. Germline V lookup: CDR1 LGHNA, CDR2 YSLEER. With 0 bases clipped from V and 5 bases from J, the junction kept 3 bases outside the gene matches. The CDR3 loop spans 15 amino acids. CDR3 in DNA: TGCGCCAGCAGCCAAGACGGGACAGGGAGAGATACGCAGTATTTT. Translation gives CASSQDGTGRDTQYF.

The CDR3 DNA sequence: TGTGCCAGCAGCGCGCAGGGGGTAGGGAATTCACCCCTCCACTTT. Translated: CASSAQGVGNSPLHF. J is TRBJ1-6 and V is TRBV2, with 7 bases aligning to TRBD1. CDR1 and CDR2 from the germline V gene are SNHLY and FYNNEI. V gave up 6 bases and J gave up 7 bases; unmatched junction bases: 9. The CDR3 covers 15 residues. Combining the CDR3 with reference TRBV2 and TRBJ1-6 gives the whole variable domain EPEVTQTPSHQVTQMGQEVILRCVPISNHLYFYWYRQILGQKVEFLVSFYNNEISEKSEIFDDQFSVERPDGSNFTLKIRSTKLEDSAMYFCASSAQGVGNSPLHFGNGTRLTVT.